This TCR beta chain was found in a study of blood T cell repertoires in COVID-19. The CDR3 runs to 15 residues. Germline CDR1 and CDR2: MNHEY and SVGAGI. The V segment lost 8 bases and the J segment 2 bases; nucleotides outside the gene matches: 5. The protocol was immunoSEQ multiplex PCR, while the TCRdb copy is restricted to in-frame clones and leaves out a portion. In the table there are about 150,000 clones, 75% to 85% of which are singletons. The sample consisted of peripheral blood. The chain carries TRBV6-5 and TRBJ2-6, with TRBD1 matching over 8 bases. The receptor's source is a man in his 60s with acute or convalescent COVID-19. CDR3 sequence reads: CASQTGETGANVLTF. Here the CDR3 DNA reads TGTGCCAGCCAGACAGGGGAAACTGGGGCCAACGTCCTGACTTTC.